The 12 T cell receptor beta chains below all came from one sample that was sequenced in a study of cytomegalovirus exposure and HLA in healthy donors. Primers: 60 Vbeta forward and 13 Jbeta reverse. Measured with immunoSEQ multiplex PCR; TCRdb has only the in-frame clones, and not every one. This table has under 130,000 clones, over 70% appearing once. The sequencing input was PBMCs. The origin of the receptors is a male donor in good health and CMV-seronegative.

This clone was recorded a few times. This sequence joins TRBV29-1 and TRBJ2-4; 7 bases line up with TRBD1. The CDR3 sequence is 14 residues long. The germline gives CDR1 SQVTM, CDR2 ANQGSEA. The trim removed 5 bases at V and 7 bases at J, leaving 11 bases unmatched. In DNA form, the CDR3 reads TGCAGCGTTTACCCTAGGGACAGTAGGAACATTCAGTACTTC. It yields the protein CSVYPRDSRNIQYF.

The chain is built from TRBV15 and TRBJ2-1, with a possible D match to TRBD1 (5 bases). The CDR3 extends over 14 amino acids. Germline V gene data show CDR1 as LNHNV and CDR2 as YYDKDF (reference sequence). The V end was cut by 1 base, the J end by 6 bases, with 10 bases between. The CDR3 nucleotides read TGTGCCACCAGCAGAGCACAGGCCCGCAATGAGCAGTTCTTC. It is translated as CATSRAQARNEQFF.

This sequence joins TRBV5-1 and TRBJ2-3; D perhaps matches TRBD2 (5 bases). The CDR3 totals 13 residues. Trimming took off 0 bases at V and 5 bases at J, with 7 bases between the two ends. Germline V gene data show CDR1 as SGHRS and CDR2 as YFSETQ. CDR3 loop: CASSLVGEDTQYF. The CDR3 coding sequence is TGCGCCAGCAGCTTGGTGGGAGAAGATACGCAGTATTTT.

This sequence joins TRBV4-1 and TRBJ2-7; D is perhaps TRBD1 (6 bases). From germline, CDR1 is MGHRA and CDR2 YSYEKL. CDR3 length equals 14 residues. Trimming removed 4 bases at V and 0 bases at J, with 10 bases between. The CDR3 DNA reads as TGCGCCAGCAGCCTAAACAGGGTCTCCTACGAGCAGTACTTC. This translates into CASSLNRVSYEQYF.

The V call is TRBV4-1, the J call TRBJ2-4; weak D call: TRBD1 (5 bases). The V end was cut by 6 bases, the J end by 0 bases, with 21 bases between. The CDR3 runs 18 residues. The germline V gene has CDR1 MGHRA and CDR2 YSYEKL. The CDR3: CASSPTRQTPLAKNIQYF. The CDR3, as DNA: TGCGCCAGCAGTCCCACTCGACAGACACCCCTAGCCAAAAACATTCAGTACTTC.

The chain has TRBV7-2 and TRBJ2-2; 13 nucleotides line up with TRBD2. The junction had 8 bases not matched to a gene; V was cut back by 5 bases and J by 2 bases. The germline V gene has CDR1 SGHTA and CDR2 FQGNSA. The CDR3 is 18 amino acids. The CDR3 loop is CASSATGLAGTNTGELFF. The DNA of the CDR3 is TGTGCCAGCAGCGCGACGGGACTAGCGGGAACCAACACCGGGGAGCTGTTTTTT.

This clone occurred once. The chain uses TRBV4-2 and TRBJ2-5; no clear D. Germline values: CDR1 LGHNA, CDR2 YNFKEQ. This CDR3 comprises 13 residues. V dropped 0 bases and J dropped 5 bases, with 7 bases sitting between them. The CDR3 region is CASSQDTAETQYF. The CDR3 nucleotides read TGTGCCAGCAGCCAAGATACAGCCGAGACCCAGTACTTC.

This clone appeared a single time. V gene TRBV7-2 combines with J gene TRBJ2-7; TRBD1 matches at 9 bases. The length of the CDR3 is 14 residues. Germline values: CDR1 SGHTA, CDR2 FQGNSA. V lost 3 bases and J lost 3; bases outside the gene matches: 3. The chain's CDR3 is CASSFDRGGYEQYF. CDR3 coding DNA: TGTGCCAGCAGCTTTGACAGGGGGGGCTACGAGCAGTACTTC.

CDR3 DNA sequence: TGTGCCAGCAGCGTAGGGCCTCCGGGACAGGGGGCGATGGAGCCCAAATTTAATGAAAAACTGTTTTTT. Amino acids: CASSVGPPGQGAMEPKFNEKLFF. The gene calls are TRBV9 and TRBJ1-4; 12 nucleotides agree with TRBD1. Germline values: CDR1 SGDLS, CDR2 YYNGEE. CDR3 length: 23 amino acids. The V segment lost 0 bases and the J segment 4 bases; nucleotides outside the gene matches: 22.

The rearrangement joins TRBV6-5 to TRBJ2-5; TRBD2 agrees at 8 bases. V gave up 6 bases and J gave up 7 bases; unmatched junction bases: 7. The length of the CDR3 is 13 residues. Germline V gene sequence: CDR1 MNHEY, CDR2 SVGAGI. CDR3 DNA: TGTGCCAGCAGCTACGGGGGGGGTGGGACCCAGTACTTC. Translated: CASSYGGGGTQYF.

The chain has TRBV7-9 and TRBJ2-1, with D tentatively TRBD2 (5 bases). This CDR3 is 13 amino acids long. Deletions cut 7 bases from V and 4 bases from J, with 11 bases between. Germline CDR1 reads SEHNR; CDR2 reads FQNEAQ (reference sequence). The CDR3 DNA sequence: TGTGCCAGCACTCTAGCCTCATACAATGAGCAGTTCTTC. This encodes CASTLASYNEQFF.

This chain connects TRBV27 to TRBJ1-1; D is possibly TRBD1 (6 bases). CDR1 and CDR2 (germline): MNHEY, SMNVEV (reference sequence). There are 14 residues in the CDR3. The ends were cut back, 5 bases at V and 3 bases at J, with 13 bases in the middle. This chain's CDR3 is CASSPNDRYTEAFF. The CDR3, as DNA: TGTGCCAGCAGTCCGAATGACAGGTACACTGAAGCTTTCTTT.